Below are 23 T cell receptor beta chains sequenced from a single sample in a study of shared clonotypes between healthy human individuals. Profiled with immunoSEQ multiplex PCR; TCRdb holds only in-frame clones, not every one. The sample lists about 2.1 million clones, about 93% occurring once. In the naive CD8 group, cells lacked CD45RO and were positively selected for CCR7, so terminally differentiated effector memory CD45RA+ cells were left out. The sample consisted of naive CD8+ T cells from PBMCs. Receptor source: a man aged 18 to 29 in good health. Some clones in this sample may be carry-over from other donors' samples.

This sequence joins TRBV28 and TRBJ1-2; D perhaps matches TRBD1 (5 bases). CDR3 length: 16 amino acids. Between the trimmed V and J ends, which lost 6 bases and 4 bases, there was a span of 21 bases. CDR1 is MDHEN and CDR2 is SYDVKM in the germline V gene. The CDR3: CASRVVEGDWGYGYTF. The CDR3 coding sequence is TGTGCCAGCAGGGTCGTTGAAGGGGACTGGGGCTATGGCTACACCTTC.

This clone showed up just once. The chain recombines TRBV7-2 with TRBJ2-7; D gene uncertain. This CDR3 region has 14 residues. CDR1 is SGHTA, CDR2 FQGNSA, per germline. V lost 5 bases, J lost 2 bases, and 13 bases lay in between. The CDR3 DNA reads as TGTGCCAGCAGCCCCGGTGCAGCCACCTACGAGCAGTACTTC. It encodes CASSPGAATYEQYF.

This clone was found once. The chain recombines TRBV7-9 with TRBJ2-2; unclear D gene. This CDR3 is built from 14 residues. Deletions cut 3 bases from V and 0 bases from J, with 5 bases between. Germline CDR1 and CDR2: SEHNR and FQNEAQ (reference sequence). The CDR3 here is CASSLSTNTGELFF. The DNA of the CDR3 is TGTGCCAGCAGCTTGAGCACGAACACCGGGGAGCTGTTTTTT. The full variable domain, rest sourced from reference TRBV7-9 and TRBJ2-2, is DTGVSQNPRHKITKRGQNVTFRCDPISEHNRLYWYRQTLGQGPEFLTYFQNEAQLEKSRLLSDRFSAERPKGSFSTLEIQRTEQGDSAMYLCASSLSTNTGELFFGEGSRLTVL.

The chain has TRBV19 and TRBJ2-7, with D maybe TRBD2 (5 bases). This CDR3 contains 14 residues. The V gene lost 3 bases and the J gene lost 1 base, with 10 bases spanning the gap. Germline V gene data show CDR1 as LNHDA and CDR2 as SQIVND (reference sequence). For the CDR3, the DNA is TGTGCCAGTAGTATCACCGGGGATTCCTACGAGCAGTACTTC. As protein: CASSITGDSYEQYF.

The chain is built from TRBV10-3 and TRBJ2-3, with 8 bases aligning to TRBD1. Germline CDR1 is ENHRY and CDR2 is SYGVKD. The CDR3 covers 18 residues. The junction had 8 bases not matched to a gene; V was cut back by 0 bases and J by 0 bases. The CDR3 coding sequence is TGTGCCATCAGTGAGTCGATAGGGACAGGACCTAGCACAGATACGCAGTATTTT. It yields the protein CAISESIGTGPSTDTQYF.

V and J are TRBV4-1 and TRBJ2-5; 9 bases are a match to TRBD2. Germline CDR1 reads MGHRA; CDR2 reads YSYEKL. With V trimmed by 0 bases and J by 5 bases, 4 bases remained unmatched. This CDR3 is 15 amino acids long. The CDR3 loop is CASSQERGGGETQYF. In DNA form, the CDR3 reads TGCGCCAGCAGCCAAGAGCGGGGGGGCGGCGAGACCCAGTACTTC.

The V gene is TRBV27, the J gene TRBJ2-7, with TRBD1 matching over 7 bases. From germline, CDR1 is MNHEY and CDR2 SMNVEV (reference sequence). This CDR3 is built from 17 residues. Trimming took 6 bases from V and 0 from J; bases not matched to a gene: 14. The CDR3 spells CASSLLTFGTDSYEQYF. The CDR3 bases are TGTGCCAGCAGCCTCCTTACCTTCGGGACAGACTCCTACGAGCAGTACTTC.

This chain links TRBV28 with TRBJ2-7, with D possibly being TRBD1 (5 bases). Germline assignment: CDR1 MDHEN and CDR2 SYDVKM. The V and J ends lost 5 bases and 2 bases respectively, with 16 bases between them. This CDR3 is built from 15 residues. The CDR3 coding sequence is TGTGCCAGCAGTCTCCCAGACAGTGTTACCTACGAGCAGTACTTC. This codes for CASSLPDSVTYEQYF.

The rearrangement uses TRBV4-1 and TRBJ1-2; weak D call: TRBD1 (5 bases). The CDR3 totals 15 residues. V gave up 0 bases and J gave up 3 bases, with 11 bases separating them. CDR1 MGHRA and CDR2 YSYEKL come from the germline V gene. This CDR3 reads CASSQDPAGHYGYTF. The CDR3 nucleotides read TGCGCCAGCAGCCAAGATCCCGCAGGGCACTATGGCTACACCTTC.

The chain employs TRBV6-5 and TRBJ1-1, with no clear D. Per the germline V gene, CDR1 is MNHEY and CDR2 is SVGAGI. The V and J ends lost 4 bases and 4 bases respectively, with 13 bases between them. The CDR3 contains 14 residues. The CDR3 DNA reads TGTGCCAGCAGTTCCTCGATGGCTCGCACTGAAGCTTTCTTT. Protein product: CASSSSMARTEAFF.

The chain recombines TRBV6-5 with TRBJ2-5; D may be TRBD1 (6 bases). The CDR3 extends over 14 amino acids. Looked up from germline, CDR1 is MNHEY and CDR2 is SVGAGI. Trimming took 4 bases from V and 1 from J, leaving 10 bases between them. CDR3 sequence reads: CASSSGQIQETQYF. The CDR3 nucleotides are TGTGCCAGCAGTTCTGGACAGATCCAAGAGACCCAGTACTTC.

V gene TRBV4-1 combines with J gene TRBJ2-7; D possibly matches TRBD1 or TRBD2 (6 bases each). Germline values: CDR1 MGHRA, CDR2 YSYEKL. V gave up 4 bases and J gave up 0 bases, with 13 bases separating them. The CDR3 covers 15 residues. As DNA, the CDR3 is TGCGCCAGCAGCCTGTCGGGGGCTAGCTCCTACGAGCAGTACTTC. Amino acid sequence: CASSLSGASSYEQYF.

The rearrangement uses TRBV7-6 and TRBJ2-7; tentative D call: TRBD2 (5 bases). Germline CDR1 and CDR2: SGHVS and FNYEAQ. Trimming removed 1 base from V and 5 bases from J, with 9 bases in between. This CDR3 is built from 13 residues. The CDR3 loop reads CASSLVHGNEQYF. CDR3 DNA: TGTGCCAGCAGCTTAGTCCACGGGAACGAGCAGTACTTC.

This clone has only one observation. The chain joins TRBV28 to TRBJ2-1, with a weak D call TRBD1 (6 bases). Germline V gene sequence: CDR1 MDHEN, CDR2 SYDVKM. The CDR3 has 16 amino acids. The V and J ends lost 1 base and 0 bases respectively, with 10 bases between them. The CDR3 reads CASSLYTRGSYNEQFF. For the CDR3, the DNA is TGTGCCAGCAGTTTATATACCAGGGGCTCCTACAATGAGCAGTTCTTC.

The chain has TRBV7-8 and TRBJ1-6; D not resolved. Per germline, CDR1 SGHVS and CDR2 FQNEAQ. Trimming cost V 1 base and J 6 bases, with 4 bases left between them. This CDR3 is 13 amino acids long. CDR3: CASSLGGNSPLHF. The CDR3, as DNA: TGTGCCAGCAGCTTAGGGGGTAATTCACCCCTCCACTTT. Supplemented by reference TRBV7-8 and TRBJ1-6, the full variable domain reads GAGVSQSPRYKVAKRGQDVALRCDPISGHVSLFWYQQALGQGPEFLTYFQNEAQLDKSGLPSDRFFAERPEGSVSTLKIQRTQQEDSAVYLCASSLGGNSPLHFGNGTRLTVT.

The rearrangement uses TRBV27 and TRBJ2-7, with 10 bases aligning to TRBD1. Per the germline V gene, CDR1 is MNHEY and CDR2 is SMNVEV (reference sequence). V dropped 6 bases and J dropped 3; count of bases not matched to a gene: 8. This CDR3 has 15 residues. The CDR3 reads CASSIGTGDFYEQYF. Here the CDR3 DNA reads TGTGCCAGCAGCATCGGGACAGGGGACTTCTACGAGCAGTACTTC.

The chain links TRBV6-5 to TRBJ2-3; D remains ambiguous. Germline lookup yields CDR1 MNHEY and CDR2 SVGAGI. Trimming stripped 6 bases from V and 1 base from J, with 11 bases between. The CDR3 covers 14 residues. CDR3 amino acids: CASSPDWGTDTQYF. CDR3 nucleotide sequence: TGTGCCAGCAGCCCTGACTGGGGCACAGATACGCAGTATTTT.

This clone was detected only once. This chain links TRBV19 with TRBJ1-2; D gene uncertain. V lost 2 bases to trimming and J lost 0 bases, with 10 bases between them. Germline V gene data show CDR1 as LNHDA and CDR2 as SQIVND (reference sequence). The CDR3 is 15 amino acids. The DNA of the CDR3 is TGTGCCAGTAGTATATGGCAACGTACTAACTATGGCTACACCTTC. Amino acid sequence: CASSIWQRTNYGYTF.

This CDR3 reads CAISGINSGNTIYF. The CDR3 region has the DNA TGTGCCATCAGTGGGATTAACTCTGGAAACACCATATATTTT. The V and J genes are TRBV10-3 and TRBJ1-3; no reliable D call. V lost 4 bases and J lost 0, with 7 bases in between. The CDR3 has 14 amino acids. Germline V CDR1 and CDR2: ENHRY, SYGVKD.

The CDR3: CASSFPGRVGTEAFF. CDR3 nucleotide sequence: TGTGCCAGCAGCTTTCCCGGCAGGGTGGGCACTGAAGCTTTCTTT. The gene calls are TRBV5-4 and TRBJ1-1; the D gene is possibly TRBD1 (5 bases). Germline loops: CDR1 SGHNT, CDR2 YYREEE (reference sequence). Trimming pared 2 bases from V and 4 bases from J, leaving 15 bases between. This CDR3 contains 15 residues.

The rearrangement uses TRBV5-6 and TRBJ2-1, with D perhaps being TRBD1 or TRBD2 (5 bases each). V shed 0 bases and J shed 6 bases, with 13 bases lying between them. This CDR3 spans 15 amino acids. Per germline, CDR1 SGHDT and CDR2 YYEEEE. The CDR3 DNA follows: TGTGCCAGCAGCTTGGTTGCGGCGAGGGGCAATGAGCAGTTCTTC. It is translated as CASSLVAARGNEQFF. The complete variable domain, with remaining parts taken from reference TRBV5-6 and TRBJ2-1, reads DAGVTQSPTHLIKTRGQQVTLRCSPKSGHDTVSWYQQALGQGPQFIFQYYEEEERQRGNFPDRFSGHQFPNYSSELNVNALLLGDSALYLCASSLVAARGNEQFFGPGTRLTVL.

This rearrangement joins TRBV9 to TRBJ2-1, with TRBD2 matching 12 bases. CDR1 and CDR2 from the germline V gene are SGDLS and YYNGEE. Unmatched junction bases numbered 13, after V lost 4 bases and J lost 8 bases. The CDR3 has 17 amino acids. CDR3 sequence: CASSLKTSGSGEDEQFF. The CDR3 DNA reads TGTGCCAGCAGCCTTAAGACTAGCGGGAGTGGTGAGGATGAGCAGTTCTTC.

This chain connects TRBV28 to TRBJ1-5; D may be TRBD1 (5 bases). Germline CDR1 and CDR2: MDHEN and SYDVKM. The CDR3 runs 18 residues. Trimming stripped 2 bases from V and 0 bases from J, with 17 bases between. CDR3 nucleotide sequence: TGTGCCAGCAGTTTAGGCAGGGCGGGCCGTTATAGCAATCAGCCCCAGCATTTT. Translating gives CASSLGRAGRYSNQPQHF. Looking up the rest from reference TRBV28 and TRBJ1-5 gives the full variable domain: DVKVTQSSRYLVKRTGEKVFLECVQDMDHENMFWYRQDPGLGLRLIYFSYDVKMKEKGDIPEGYSVSREKKERFSLILESASTNQTSMYLCASSLGRAGRYSNQPQHFGDGTRLSIL.